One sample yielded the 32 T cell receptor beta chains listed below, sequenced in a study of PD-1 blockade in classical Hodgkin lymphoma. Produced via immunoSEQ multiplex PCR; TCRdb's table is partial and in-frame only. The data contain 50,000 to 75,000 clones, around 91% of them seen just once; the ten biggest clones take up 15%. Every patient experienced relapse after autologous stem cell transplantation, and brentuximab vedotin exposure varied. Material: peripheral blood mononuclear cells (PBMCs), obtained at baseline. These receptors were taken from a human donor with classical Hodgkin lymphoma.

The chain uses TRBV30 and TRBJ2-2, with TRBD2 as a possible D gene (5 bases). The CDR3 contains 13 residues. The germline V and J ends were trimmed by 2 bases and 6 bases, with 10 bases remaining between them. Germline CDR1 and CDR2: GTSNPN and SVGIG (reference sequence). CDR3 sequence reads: CAWSPGRAGELFF. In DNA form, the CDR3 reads TGTGCCTGGAGTCCGGGAAGGGCCGGGGAGCTGTTTTTT.

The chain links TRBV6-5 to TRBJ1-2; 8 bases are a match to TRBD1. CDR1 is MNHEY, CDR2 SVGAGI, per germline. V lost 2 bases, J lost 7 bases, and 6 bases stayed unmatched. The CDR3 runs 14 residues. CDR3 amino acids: CASSYRGQGAGYTF. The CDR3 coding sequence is TGTGCCAGCAGTTACCGCGGACAGGGTGCTGGCTACACCTTC.

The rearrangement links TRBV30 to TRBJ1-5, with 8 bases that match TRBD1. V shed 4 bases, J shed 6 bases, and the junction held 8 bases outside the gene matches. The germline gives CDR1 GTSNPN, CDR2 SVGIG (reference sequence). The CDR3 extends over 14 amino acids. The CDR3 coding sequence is TGTGCCTGGAACCCAGGGGGCGAAGTTCAGCCCCAGCATTTT. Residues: CAWNPGGEVQPQHF.

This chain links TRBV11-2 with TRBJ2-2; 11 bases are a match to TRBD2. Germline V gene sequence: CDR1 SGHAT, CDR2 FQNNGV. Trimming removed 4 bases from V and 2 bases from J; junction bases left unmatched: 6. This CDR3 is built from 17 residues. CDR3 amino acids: CASSSRLAGPNTGELFF. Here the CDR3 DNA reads TGTGCCAGCAGCTCAAGACTAGCGGGGCCTAACACCGGGGAGCTGTTTTTT. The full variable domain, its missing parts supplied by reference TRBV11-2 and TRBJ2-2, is EAGVAQSPRYKIIEKRQSVAFWCNPISGHATLYWYQQILGQGPKLLIQFQNNGVVDDSQLPKDRFSAERLKGVDSTLKIQPAKLEDSAVYLCASSSRLAGPNTGELFFGEGSRLTVL.

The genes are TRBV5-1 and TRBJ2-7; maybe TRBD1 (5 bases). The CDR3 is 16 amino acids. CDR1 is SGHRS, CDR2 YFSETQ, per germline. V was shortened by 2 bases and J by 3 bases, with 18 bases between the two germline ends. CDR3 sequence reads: CASSFETAWEGYEQYF. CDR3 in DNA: TGCGCCAGCAGCTTCGAGACAGCCTGGGAAGGCTACGAGCAGTACTTC.

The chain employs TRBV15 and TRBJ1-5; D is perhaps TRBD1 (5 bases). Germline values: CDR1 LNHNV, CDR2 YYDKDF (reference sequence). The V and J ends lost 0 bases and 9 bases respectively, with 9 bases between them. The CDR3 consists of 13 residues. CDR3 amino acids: CATSRDIGGPQHF. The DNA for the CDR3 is TGTGCCACCAGCAGAGACATTGGGGGGCCCCAGCATTTT.

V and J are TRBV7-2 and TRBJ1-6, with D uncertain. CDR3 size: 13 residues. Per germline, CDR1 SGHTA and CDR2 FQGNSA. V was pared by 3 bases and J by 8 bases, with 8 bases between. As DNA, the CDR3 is TGTGCCAGCAGCTTCACAGCCGATTCACCCCTCCACTTT. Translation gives CASSFTADSPLHF.

As DNA, the CDR3 is TGTGCCAGCAGTGCGTCATTCGGATACGAGCAGTACTTC. This codes for CASSASFGYEQYF. The J gene is TRBJ2-7, the V gene TRBV27; D gene ambiguous. The CDR3 runs 13 residues. Deletions cut 5 bases from V and 4 bases from J, with 12 bases between. The germline V gene has CDR1 MNHEY and CDR2 SMNVEV (reference sequence).

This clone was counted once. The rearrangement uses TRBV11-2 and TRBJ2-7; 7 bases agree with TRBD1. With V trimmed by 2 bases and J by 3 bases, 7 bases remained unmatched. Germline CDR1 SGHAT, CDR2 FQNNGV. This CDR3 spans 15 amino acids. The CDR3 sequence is CASSLIGTALYEQYF. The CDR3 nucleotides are TGTGCCAGCAGCTTAATAGGGACAGCCCTCTACGAGCAGTACTTC.

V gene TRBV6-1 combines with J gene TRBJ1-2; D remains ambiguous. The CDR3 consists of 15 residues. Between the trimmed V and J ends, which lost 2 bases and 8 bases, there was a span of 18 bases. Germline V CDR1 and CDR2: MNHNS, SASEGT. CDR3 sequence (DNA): TGTGCCAGCAGTGAAATAGGCAGCTCGAGTAGGGGCTACACCTTC. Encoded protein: CASSEIGSSSRGYTF.

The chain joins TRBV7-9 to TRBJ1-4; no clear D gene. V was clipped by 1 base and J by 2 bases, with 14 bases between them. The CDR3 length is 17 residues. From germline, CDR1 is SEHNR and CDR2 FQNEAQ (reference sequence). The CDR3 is CASSLVGGFFTNEKLFF. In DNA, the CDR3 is TGTGCCAGCAGCTTAGTGGGCGGGTTTTTTACTAATGAAAAACTGTTTTTT.

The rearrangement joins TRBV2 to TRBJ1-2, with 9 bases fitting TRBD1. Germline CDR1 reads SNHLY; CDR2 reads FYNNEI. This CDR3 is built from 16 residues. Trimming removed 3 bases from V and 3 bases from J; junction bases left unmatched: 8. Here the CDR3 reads CASSDPRDRADYGYTF. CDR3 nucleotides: TGTGCCAGCAGTGACCCAAGGGACAGGGCGGACTATGGCTACACCTTC.

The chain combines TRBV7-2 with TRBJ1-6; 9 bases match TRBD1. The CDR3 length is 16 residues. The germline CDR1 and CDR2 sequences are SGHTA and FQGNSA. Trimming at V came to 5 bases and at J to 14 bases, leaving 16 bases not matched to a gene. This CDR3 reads CASSRPRGQGLRSLHF. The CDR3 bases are TGTGCCAGCAGCCGCCCTAGGGGACAGGGTTTAAGGTCCCTCCACTTT.

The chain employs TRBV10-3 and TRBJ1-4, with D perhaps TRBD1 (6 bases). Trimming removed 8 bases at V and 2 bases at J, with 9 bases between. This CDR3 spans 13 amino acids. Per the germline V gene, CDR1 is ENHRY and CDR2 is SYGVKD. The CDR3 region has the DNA TGTGCCATCGGGGGGGGCACTAATGAAAAACTGTTTTTT. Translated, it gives CAIGGGTNEKLFF.

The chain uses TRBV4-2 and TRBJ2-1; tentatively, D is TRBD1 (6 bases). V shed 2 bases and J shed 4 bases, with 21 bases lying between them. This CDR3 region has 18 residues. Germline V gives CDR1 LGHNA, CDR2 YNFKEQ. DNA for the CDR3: TGTGCCAGCAGCCAAAGAAAGACCTTGGGGGCCGGTTACAATGAGCAGTTCTTC. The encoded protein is CASSQRKTLGAGYNEQFF.

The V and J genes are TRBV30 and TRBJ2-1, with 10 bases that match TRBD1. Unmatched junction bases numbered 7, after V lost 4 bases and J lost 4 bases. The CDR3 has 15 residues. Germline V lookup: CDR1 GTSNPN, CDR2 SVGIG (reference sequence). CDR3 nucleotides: TGTGCCTGGATTTTCGGGGGACAGGGGTACAATGAGCAGTTCTTC. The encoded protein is CAWIFGGQGYNEQFF.

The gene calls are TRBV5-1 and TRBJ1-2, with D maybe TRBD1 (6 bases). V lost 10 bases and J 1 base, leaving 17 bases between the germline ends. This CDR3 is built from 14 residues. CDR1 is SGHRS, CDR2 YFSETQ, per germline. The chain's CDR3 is CASARTADNYGYTF. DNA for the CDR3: TGCGCCTCAGCAAGGACAGCTGATAACTATGGCTACACCTTC.

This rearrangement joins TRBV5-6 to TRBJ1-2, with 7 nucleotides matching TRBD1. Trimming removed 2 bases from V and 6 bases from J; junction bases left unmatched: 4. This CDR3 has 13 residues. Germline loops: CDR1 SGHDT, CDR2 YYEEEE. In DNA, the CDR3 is TGTGCCAGCAGCTTACAGGGGCTGCATGGCTACACCTTC. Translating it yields CASSLQGLHGYTF.

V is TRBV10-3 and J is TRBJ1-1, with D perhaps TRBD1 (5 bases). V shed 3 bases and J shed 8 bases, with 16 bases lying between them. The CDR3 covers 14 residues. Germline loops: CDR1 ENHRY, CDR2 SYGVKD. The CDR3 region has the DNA TGTGCCATCAGTGATCGGGGGGGGATTAGGGAAGCTTTCTTT. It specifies CAISDRGGIREAFF.

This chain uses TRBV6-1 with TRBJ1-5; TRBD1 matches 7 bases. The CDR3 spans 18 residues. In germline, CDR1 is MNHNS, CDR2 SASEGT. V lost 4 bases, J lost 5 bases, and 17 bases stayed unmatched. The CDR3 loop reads CASSVYEGGRGKDQPQHF. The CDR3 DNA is TGTGCCAGCAGTGTATATGAAGGGGGCAGGGGAAAGGATCAGCCCCAGCATTTT.

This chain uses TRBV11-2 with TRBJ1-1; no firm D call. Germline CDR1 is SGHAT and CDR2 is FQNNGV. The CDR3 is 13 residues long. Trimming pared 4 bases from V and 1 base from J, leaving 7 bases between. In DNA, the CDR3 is TGTGCCAGCAGCTCTATTAAGAACACTGAAGCTTTCTTT. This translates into CASSSIKNTEAFF.

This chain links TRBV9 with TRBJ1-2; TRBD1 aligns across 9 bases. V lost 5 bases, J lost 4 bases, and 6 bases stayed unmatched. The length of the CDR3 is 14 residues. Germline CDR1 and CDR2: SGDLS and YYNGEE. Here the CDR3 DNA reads TGTGCCAGCAGTGTGGGACAGGGATCCTATGGCTACACCTTC. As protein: CASSVGQGSYGYTF.

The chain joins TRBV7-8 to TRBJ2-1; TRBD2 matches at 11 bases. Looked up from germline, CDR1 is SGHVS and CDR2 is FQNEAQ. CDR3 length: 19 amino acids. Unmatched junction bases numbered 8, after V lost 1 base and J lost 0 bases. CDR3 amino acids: CASSLESSGGKSSYNEQFF. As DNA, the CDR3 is TGTGCCAGCAGCTTAGAGTCTAGCGGGGGGAAAAGCTCCTACAATGAGCAGTTCTTC.

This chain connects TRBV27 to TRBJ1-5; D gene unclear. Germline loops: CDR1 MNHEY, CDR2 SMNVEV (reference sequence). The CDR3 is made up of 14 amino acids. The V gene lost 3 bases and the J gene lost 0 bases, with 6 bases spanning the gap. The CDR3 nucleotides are TGTGCCAGCAGTTTTTCGGATAGCAATCAGCCCCAGCATTTT. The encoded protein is CASSFSDSNQPQHF.

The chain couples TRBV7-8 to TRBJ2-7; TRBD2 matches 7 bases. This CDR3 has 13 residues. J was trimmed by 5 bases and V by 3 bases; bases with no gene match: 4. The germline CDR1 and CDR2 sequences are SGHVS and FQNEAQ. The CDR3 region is CASSFDTSDEQYF. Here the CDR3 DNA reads TGTGCCAGCAGCTTTGATACTAGCGACGAGCAGTACTTC.

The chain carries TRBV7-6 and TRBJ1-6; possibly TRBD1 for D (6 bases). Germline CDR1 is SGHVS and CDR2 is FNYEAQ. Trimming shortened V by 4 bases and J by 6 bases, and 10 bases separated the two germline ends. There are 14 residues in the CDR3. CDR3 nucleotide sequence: TGTGCCAGCAGCTCGACAGGAACTAATTCACCCCTCCACTTT. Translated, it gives CASSSTGTNSPLHF.

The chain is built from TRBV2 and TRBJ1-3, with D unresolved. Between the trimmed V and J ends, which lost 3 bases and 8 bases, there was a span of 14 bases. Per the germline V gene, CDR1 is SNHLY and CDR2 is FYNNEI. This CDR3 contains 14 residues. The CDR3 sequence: CASSDGYVMHTIYF. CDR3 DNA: TGTGCCAGCAGTGATGGCTACGTGATGCACACCATATATTTT.

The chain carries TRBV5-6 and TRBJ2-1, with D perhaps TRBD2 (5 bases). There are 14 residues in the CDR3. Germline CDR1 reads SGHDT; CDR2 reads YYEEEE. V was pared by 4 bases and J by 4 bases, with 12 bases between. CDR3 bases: TGTGCCAGCAGCCCAGGACTGTTATACAATGAGCAGTTCTTC. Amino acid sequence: CASSPGLLYNEQFF. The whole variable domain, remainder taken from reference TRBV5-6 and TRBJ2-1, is DAGVTQSPTHLIKTRGQQVTLRCSPKSGHDTVSWYQQALGQGPQFIFQYYEEEERQRGNFPDRFSGHQFPNYSSELNVNALLLGDSALYLCASSPGLLYNEQFFGPGTRLTVL.

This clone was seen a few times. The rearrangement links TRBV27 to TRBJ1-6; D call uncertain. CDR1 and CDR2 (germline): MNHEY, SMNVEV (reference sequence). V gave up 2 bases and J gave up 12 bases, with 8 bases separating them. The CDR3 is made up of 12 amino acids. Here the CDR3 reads CASSLVFGPLHF. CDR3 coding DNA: TGTGCCAGCAGTTTAGTGTTCGGACCCCTCCACTTT.

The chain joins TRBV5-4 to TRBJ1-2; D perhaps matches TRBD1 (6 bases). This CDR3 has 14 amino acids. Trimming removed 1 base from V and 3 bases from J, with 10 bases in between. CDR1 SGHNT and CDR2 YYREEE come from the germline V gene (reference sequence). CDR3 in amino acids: CASSLTGIDYGYTF. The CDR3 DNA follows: TGTGCCAGCAGCTTGACAGGGATCGACTATGGCTACACCTTC.

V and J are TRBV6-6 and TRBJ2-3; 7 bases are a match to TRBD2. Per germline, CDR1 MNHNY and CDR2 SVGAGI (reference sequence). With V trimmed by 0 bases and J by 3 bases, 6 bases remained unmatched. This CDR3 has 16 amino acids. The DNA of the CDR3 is TGTGCCAGCAGTTACTCGAGGGAGGGTGTGACAGATACGCAGTATTTT. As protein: CASSYSREGVTDTQYF.

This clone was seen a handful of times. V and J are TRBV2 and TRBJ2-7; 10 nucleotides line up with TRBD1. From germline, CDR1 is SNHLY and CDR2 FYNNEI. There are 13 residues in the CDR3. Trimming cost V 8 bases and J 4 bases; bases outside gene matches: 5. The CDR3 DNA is TGTGCCAGCCGCGACAGGGGGCTTTACGAGCAGTACTTC. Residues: CASRDRGLYEQYF.